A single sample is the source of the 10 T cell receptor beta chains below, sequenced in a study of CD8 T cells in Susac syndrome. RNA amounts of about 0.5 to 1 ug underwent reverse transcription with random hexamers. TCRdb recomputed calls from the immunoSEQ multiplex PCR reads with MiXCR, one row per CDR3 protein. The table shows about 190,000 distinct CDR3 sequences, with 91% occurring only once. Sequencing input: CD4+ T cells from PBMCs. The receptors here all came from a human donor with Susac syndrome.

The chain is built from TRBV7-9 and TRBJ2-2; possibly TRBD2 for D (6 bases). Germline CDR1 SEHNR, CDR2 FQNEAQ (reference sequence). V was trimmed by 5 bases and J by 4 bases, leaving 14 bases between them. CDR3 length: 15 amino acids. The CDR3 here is CASSPVSGRTGELFF. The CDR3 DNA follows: TGTGCCAGCAGCCCGGTTAGCGGTCGCACCGGGGAGCTGTTTTTT.

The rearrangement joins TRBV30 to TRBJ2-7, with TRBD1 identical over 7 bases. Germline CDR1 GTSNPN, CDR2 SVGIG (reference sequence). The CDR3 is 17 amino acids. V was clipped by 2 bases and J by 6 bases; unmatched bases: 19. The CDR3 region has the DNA TGTGCCTGGAGTTCACCCCGCCAGGGGGTAGCTCTGGGCGAGCAGTACTTC. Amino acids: CAWSSPRQGVALGEQYF.

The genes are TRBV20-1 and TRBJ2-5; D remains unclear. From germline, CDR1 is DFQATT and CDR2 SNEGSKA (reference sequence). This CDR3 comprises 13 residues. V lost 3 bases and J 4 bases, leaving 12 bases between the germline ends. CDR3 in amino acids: CSASSPPPETQYF. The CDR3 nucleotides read TGCAGTGCTAGCTCCCCTCCCCCAGAGACCCAGTACTTC.

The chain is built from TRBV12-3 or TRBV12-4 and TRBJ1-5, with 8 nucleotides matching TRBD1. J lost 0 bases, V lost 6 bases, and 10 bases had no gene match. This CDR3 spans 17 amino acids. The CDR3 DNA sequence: TGTGCCAGCAGGCCGGGACAGGAGAGTTATAGCAATCAGCCCCAGCATTTT. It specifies CASRPGQESYSNQPQHF.

CDR3 sequence reads: CASSLDGLGTDTQYF. The CDR3 DNA is TGCGCCAGCAGCTTGGACGGCCTTGGCACAGATACGCAGTATTTT. This rearrangement joins TRBV5-1 to TRBJ2-3; D gene ambiguous. Germline CDR1 SGHRS, CDR2 YFSETQ. This CDR3 region has 15 residues. Trimming took 0 bases from V and 1 from J, leaving 9 bases between them.

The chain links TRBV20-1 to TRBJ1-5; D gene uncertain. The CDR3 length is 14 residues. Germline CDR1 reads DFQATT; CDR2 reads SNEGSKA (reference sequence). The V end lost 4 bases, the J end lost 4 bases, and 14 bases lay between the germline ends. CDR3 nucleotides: TGCAGTGCTAACCCTATCCAAGGGAATCAGCCCCAGCATTTT. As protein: CSANPIQGNQPQHF.

The CDR3 sequence is CASSDRGPDSPLHF. CDR3 DNA sequence: TGCGCCAGCAGCGACAGGGGGCCTGATTCACCCCTCCACTTT. The chain joins TRBV5-1 to TRBJ1-6; 10 bases line up with TRBD1. Germline CDR1 reads SGHRS; CDR2 reads YFSETQ. The trim removed 4 bases at V and 8 bases at J, leaving 3 bases unmatched. This CDR3 contains 14 residues.

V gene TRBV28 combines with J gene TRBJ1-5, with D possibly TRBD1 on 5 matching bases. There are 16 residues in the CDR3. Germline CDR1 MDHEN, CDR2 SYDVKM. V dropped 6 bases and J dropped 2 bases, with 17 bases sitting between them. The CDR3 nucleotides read TGTGCCAGCAGATATCGGACAAATTCGGGCAATCAGCCCCAGCATTTT. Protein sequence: CASRYRTNSGNQPQHF.

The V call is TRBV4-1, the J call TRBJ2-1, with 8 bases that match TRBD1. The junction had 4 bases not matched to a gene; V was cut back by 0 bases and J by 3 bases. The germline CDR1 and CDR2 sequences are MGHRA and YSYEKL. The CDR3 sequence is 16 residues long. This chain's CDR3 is CASSQDQDRVYNEQFF. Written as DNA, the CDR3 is TGCGCCAGCAGCCAAGACCAGGACAGGGTCTACAATGAGCAGTTCTTC.

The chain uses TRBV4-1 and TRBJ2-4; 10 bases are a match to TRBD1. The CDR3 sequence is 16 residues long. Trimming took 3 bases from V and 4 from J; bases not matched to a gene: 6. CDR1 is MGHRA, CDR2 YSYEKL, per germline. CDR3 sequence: CASSQGGTGVKNIQYF. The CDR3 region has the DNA TGCGCCAGCAGCCAGGGTGGGACAGGGGTAAAAAACATTCAGTACTTC.